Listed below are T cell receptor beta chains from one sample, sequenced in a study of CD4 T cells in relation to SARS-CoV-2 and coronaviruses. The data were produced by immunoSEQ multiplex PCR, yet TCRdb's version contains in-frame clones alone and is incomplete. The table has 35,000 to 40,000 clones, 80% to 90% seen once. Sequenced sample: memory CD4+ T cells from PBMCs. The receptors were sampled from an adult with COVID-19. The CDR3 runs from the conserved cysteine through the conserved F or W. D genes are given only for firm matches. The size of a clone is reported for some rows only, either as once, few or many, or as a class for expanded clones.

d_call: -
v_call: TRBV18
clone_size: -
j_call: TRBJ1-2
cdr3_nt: TGTGCCAGCTCACCACCACGGACGACGGTCTATGGCTACACCTTC
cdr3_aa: CASSPPRTTVYGYTF

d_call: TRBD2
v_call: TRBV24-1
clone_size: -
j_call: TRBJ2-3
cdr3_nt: TGTGCCACCAGTGATCCAGTCGCAGCGGGAGCCACTAGCACAGATACGCAGTATTTT
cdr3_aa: CATSDPVAAGATSTDTQYF

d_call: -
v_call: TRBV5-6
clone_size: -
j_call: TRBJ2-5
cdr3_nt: TGTGCCAGCAGTGGGGGGTTAGGAGAGACCCAGTACTTC
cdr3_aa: CASSGGLGETQYF

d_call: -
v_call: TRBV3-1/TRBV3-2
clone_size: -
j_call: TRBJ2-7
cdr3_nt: TGTGCCAGCAGCCAAGGGGGTGGGTTCGGGCAGTACTTC
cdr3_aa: CASSQGGGFGQYF

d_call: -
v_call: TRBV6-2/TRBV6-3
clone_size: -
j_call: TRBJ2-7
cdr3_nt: TGTGCCAGCAGTTACGGGGGATCTCCTCGCGAGCAGTACTTC
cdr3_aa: CASSYGGSPREQYF

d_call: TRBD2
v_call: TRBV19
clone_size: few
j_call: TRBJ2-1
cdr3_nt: TGTGCCAGGATTCTAGCGGGACGATACAATGAGCAGTTCTTC
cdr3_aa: CARILAGRYNEQFF

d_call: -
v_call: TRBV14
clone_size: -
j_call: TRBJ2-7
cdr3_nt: TGTGCCAGCAGCCAAGGACTGAGCTCCTACGAGCAGTACTTC
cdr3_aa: CASSQGLSSYEQYF

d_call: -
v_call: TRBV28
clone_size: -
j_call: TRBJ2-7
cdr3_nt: TGTGCCAGCAGTCATCATCAGGGTTCCTACGAGCAGTACTTC
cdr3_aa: CASSHHQGSYEQYF

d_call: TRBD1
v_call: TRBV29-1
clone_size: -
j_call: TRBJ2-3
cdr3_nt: TGCAGCGTCGAGACCACAGGGGCAGATACGCAGTATTTT
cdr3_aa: CSVETTGADTQYF

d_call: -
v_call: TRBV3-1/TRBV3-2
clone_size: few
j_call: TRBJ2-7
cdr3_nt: TGTGCCAGCAGCCAAGATCCGCAGGCAGTCATCTACGAGCAGTACTTC
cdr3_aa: CASSQDPQAVIYEQYF

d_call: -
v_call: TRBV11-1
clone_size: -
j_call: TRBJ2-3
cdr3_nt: TGTGCCAGCACCCTCGCGAGAGGCACAGATACGCAGTATTTT
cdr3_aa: CASTLARGTDTQYF

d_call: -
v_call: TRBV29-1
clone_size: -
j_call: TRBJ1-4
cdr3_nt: TGCAGCGTTGGAATCTCCCAGGGAGAAAAACTGTTTTTT
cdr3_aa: CSVGISQGEKLFF

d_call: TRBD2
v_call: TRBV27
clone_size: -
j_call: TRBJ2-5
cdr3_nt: TGTGCCAGCAGTTTGATGGGCGGGAGTAGTGTGGAGACCCAGTACTTC
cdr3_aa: CASSLMGGSSVETQYF

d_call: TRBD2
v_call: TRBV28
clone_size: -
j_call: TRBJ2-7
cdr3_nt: TGTGCCACCGGCTCTAGCGGGAGTCGGGACGAGCAGTACTTC
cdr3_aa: CATGSSGSRDEQYF

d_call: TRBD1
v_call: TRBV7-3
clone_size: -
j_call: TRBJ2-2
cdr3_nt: TGTGCCAGCAACCTACAGGGGGCGTCCGGGGAGCTGTTTTTT
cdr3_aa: CASNLQGASGELFF

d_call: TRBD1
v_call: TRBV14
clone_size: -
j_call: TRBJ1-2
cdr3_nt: TGTGCCAGCAGCCAAAGTCGGACAGGGGGAGCTGGCTACACCTTC
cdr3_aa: CASSQSRTGGAGYTF

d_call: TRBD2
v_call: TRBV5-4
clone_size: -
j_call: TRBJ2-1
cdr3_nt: TGTGCCAGCAGCTTGGGCGGGAGCGGGGGCAATGAGCAGTTCTTC
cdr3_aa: CASSLGGSGGNEQFF

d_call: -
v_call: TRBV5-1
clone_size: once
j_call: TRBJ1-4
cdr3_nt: TGCGCCAGCAGCTTGGATTCCGGGACTGAAAAACTGTTTTTT
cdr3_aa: CASSLDSGTEKLFF

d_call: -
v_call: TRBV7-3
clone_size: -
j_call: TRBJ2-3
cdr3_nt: TGTGCCAGCAGCGAAGATCGCCCGGGACTGAGCAAGGATACGCAGTATTTT
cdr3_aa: CASSEDRPGLSKDTQYF

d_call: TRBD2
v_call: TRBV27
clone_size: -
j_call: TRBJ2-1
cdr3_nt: TGTGCCAGCAGTTTAATGTTGCCAACCCGCCGCACTCCCAGAGGCGGGAGAATCTGGAATGAGCAGTTCTTC
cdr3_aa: CASSLMLPTRRTPRGGRIWNEQFF

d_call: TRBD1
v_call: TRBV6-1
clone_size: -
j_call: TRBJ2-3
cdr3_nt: TGTGCCAGCAGTGAGGGACAGGGGGCAGATACGCAGTATTTT
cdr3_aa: CASSEGQGADTQYF

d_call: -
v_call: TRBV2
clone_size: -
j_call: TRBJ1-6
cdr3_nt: TGTGCCAGCAGTGAAGCGCTGGGCAGGAGTTGGGGATCACCCCTCCACTTT
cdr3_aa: CASSEALGRSWGSPLHF

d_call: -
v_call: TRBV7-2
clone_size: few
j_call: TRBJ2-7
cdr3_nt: TGTGCCAGCAGCTTAGAATACGACAGATACTTC
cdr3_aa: CASSLEYDRYF

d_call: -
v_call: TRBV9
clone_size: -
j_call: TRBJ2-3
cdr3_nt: TGTGCCAGCAGCTCACAGAACACAGATACGCAGTATTTT
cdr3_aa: CASSSQNTDTQYF

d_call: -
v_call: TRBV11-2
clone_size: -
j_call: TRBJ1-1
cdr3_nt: TGTGCCAGCAGCTTAGGGCAGGTCACTGAAGCTTTCTTT
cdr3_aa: CASSLGQVTEAFF

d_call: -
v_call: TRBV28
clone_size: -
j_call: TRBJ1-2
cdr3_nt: TGTGCCAGCAAAGGAACCAGGACGGACTATGGCTACACCTTC
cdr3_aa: CASKGTRTDYGYTF

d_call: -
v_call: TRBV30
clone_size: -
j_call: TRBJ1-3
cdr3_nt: TGTGCCTGGAACGCGGACAGATTACCCCTCTCTGGAAACACCATATATTTT
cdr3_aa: CAWNADRLPLSGNTIYF